This T cell receptor (beta chain) was profiled in a study of control samples from healthy donors and cancer patients (dated by TCRdb to 2018 to 2021). With respect to this clone: Its antigen is unknown. No clone much larger than this one lies a single base away; base qualities are absent.

The protocol used for the library was the immunoSEQ multiplex PCR assay. TCRdb's version of the immuneACCESS table is confined to in-frame rearrangements and falls short of the full clone set. An unresolved V gene accounts for under half of the shortfall where checked; the remainder is of unknown origin. For this sample the table gives under 130,000 clones, of which 83% were detected only once. The biggest ten clones account for approximately 13% of the sample. The germline V gene encodes CDR1 LGHNA and CDR2 YSLEER. The trim is 0 bases for V and 5 bases for J, with a gap of 16 bases between the germline ends. Reading from cysteine to phenylalanine, the CDR3 counts 16 amino acids. Just CDR3 DNA is preserved here, 48 bases in frame from base 1.

What was sequenced was blood. The chain joins TRBV4-3 to TRBJ1-1; no D segment can be confidently identified. The clonotype was recovered from a woman in her forties or fifties in good health. The CDR3 here reads CASSQDLGPRGTEAFF. The nucleotide sequence reads as follows: TGCGCCAGCAGCCAAGATCTTGGGCCGAGAGGGACTGAAGCTTTCTTT.